The present T cell receptor beta chain was sequenced within a study of regulatory T cells in long-lasting Graves disease. For this clonotype: What it binds is not known.

Building the TCR beta libraries relied on iRepertoire HTBI primers, and CDR3 regions underwent Arm-PCR. TCRdb reanalysed the multiplex PCR reads using MiXCR and keeps one entry per CDR3 protein. This table has about 540,000 distinct CDR3 sequences, 13% appearing once. Study observations and caveats: The study found lower TCR diversity in persistent Graves' patients than in newly diagnosed ones. Researchers examined only peripheral blood and not thyroid tissue.

Noted time point: newly diagnosed GD, antithyroid drugs for less than 3 months. Generation of the TCR library employed RNA extracted from PBMCs. Trimming stripped 4 bases from V and 3 bases from J, with 12 bases between. The CDR3 contains 15 residues. Germline V lookup: CDR1 SGHDN, CDR2 FVKESK. The same specimen was also included in a second study, on T cells in Graves' hyperthyroidism and ophthalmopathy.

This TCR was recovered from a man aged 30 to 45 with Graves disease. This rearrangement joins TRBV14 to TRBJ1-4; the D gene is possibly TRBD1 (5 bases). Here the sequenced sample was peripheral blood mononuclear cells (PBMCs), taken at new diagnosis, from a patient treated with antithyroid drugs. As DNA, the CDR3 is TGTGCCAGCAGCCGGATCCGGGACTCTAATGAAAAACTGTTTTTT. Translated, it gives CASSRIRDSNEKLFF. Complete variable domain (other parts from reference TRBV14 and TRBJ1-4): EAGVTQFPSHSVIEKGQTVTLRCDPISGHDNLYWYRRVMGKEIKFLLHFVKESKQDESGMPNNRFLAERTGGTYSTLKVQPAELEDSGVYFCASSRIRDSNEKLFFGSGTQLSVL.